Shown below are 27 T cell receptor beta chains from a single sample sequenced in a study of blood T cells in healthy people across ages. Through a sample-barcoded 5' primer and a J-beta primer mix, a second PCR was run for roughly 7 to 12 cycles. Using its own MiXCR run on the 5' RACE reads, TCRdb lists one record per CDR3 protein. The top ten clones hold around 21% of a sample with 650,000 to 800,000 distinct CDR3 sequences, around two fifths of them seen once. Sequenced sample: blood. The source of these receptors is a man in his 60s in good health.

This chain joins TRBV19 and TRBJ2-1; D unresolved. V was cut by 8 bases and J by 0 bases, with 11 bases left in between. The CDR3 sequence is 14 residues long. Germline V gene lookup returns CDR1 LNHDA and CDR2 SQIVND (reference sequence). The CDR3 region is CASGGKSSYNEQFF. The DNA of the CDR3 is TGTGCCAGTGGCGGAAAAAGCTCCTACAATGAGCAGTTCTTC. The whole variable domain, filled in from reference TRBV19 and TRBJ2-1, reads DGGITQSPKYLFRKEGQNVTLSCEQNLNHDAMYWYRQDPGQGLRLIYYSQIVNDFQKGDIAEGYSVSREKKESFPLTVTSAQKNPTAFYLCASGGKSSYNEQFFGPGTRLTVL.

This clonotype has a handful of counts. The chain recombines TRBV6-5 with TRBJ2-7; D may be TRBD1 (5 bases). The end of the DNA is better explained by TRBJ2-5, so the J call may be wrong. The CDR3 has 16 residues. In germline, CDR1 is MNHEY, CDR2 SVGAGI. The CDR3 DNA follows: TGTGCCAGCAGTTACGACCGTTCAGGGTTGAGGGAGACCCAGTACTTC. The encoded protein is CASSYDRSGLRETQYF.

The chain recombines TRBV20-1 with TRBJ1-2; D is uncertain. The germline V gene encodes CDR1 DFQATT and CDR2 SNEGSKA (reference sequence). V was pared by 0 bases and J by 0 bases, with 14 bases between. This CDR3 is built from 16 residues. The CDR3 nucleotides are TGCAGTGCTAGAGACGTAGGGTTGCCGGCTAACTATGGCTACACCTTC. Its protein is CSARDVGLPANYGYTF.

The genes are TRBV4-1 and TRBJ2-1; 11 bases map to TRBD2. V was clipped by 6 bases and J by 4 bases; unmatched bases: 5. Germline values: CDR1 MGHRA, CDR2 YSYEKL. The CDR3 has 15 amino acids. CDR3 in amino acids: CASSQTSGEYNEQFF. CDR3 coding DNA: TGCGCCAGCAGTCAGACTAGCGGGGAATACAATGAGCAGTTCTTC.

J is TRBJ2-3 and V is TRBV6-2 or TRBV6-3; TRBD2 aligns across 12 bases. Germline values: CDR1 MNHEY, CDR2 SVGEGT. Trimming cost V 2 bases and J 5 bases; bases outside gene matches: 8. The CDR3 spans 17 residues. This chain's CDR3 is CASSYPSSGGARDTQYF. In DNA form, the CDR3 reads TGTGCCAGCAGTTACCCATCTAGCGGGGGGGCGAGAGATACGCAGTATTTT.

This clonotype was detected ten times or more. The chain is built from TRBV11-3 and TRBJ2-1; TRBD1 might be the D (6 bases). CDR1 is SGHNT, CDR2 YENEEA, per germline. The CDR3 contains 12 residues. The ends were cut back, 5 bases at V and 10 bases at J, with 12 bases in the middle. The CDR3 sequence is CASSPTGTEQFF. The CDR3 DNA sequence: TGTGCCAGCAGCCCTACCGGGACAGAGCAGTTCTTC.

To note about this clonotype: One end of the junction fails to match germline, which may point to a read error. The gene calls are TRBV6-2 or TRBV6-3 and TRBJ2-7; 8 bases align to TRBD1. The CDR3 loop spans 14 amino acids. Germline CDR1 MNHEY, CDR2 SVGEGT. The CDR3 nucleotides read TGTGCCCGCAGTTACAGGGGGGAGTCCTACGAGCAGTACTTC. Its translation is CARSYRGESYEQYF.

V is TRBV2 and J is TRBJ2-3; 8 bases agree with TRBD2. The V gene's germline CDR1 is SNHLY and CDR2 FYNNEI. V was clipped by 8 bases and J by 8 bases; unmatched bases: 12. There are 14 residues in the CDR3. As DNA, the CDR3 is TGTGCCAGCGGAGCGGGGGCCCTCGGGGGTACGCAGTATTTT. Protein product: CASGAGALGGTQYF.

The CDR3 spells CASSQDAGRGCGYTF. CDR3 DNA sequence: TGTGCCAGCAGCCAAGATGCAGGCAGGGGGTGCGGCTACACCTTC. The chain couples TRBV3-1 to TRBJ1-2; TRBD1 aligns across 7 bases. The germline V gene has CDR1 LGHDT and CDR2 YNNKEL (reference sequence). The CDR3 has 15 amino acids. With V trimmed by 0 bases and J by 8 bases, 9 bases remained unmatched.

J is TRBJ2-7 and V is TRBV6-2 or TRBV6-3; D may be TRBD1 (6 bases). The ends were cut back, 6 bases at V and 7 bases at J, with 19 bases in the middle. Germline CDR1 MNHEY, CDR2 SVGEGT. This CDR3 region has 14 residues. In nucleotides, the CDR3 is TGTGCCAGCAGGTCGACAGGTTCTTCTTGTGAGCAGTACTTC. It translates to CASRSTGSSCEQYF.

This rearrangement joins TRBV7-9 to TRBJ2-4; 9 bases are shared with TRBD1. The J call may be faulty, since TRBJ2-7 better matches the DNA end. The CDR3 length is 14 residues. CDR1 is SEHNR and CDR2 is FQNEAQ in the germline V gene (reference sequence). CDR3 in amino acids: CASSTTGTGSEQYF. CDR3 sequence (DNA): TGTGCCAGCAGCACAACCGGGACAGGGAGCGAGCAGTACTTC.

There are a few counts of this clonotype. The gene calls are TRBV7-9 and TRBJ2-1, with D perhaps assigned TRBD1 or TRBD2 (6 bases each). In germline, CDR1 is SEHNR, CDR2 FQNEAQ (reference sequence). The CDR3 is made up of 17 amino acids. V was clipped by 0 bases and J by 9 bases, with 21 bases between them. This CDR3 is CASSLAWGLIQQGEQFF. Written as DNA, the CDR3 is TGTGCCAGCAGCTTAGCTTGGGGACTGATCCAACAGGGTGAGCAGTTCTTC. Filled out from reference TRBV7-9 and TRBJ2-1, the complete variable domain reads DTGVSQNPRHKITKRGQNVTFRCDPISEHNRLYWYRQTLGQGPEFLTYFQNEAQLEKSRLLSDRFSAERPKGSFSTLEIQRTEQGDSAMYLCASSLAWGLIQQGEQFFGPGTRLTVL.

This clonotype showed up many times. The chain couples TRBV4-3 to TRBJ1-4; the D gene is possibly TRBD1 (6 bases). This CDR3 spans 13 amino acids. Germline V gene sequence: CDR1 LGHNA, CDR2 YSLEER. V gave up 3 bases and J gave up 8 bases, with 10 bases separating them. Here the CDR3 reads CASSHYTGEKLFF. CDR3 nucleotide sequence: TGCGCCAGCAGCCATTATACAGGGGAAAAACTGTTTTTT.

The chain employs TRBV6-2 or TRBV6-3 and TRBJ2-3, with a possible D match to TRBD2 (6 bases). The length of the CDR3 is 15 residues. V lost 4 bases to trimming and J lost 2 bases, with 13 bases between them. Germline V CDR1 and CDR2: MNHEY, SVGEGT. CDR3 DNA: TGTGCCAGCAGTTGCGGGACGGTCAACACAGATACGCAGTATTTT. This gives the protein CASSCGTVNTDTQYF.

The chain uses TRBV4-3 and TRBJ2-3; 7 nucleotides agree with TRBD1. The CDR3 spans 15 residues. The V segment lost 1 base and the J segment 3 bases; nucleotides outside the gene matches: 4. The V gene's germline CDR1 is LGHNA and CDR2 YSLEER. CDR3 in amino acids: CASSQGQGPTDTQYF. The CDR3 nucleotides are TGCGCCAGCAGCCAAGGACAGGGTCCGACAGATACGCAGTATTTT.

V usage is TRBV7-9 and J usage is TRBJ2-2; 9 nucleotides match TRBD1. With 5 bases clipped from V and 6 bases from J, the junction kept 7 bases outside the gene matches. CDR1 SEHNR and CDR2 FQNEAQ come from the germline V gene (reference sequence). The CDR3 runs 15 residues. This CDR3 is CASSQPGQGPGELFF. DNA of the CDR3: TGTGCCAGCAGCCAACCGGGACAGGGCCCCGGGGAGCTGTTTTTT.

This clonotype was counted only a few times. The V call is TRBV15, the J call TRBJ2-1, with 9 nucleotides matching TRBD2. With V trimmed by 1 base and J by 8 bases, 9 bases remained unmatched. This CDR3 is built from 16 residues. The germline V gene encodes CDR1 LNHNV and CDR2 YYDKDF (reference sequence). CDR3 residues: CATSRVTSGPGDEQFF. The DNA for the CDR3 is TGTGCCACCAGCAGAGTGACTAGCGGTCCCGGGGATGAGCAGTTCTTC.

The CDR3 DNA follows: TGTGCCAGCAGCCAAGATTTACCGATGGAGGGCAGGGGCTACGAGCAGTACTTC. Amino acids: CASSQDLPMEGRGYEQYF. This chain links TRBV4-2 with TRBJ2-7; D tentatively fits TRBD1 or TRBD2 (6 bases each). V lost 0 bases and J 3 bases, leaving 21 bases between the germline ends. CDR3 size: 18 residues. Germline CDR1 and CDR2: LGHNA and YNFKEQ.

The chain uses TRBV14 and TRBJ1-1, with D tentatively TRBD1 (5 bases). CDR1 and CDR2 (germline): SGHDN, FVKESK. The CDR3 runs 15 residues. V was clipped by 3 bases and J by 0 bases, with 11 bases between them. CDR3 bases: TGTGCCAGCAGCCAGAGGGGACGGCTGAACACTGAAGCTTTCTTT. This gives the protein CASSQRGRLNTEAFF. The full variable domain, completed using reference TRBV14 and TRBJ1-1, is EAGVTQFPSHSVIEKGQTVTLRCDPISGHDNLYWYRRVMGKEIKFLLHFVKESKQDESGMPNNRFLAERTGGTYSTLKVQPAELEDSGVYFCASSQRGRLNTEAFFGQGTRLTVV.

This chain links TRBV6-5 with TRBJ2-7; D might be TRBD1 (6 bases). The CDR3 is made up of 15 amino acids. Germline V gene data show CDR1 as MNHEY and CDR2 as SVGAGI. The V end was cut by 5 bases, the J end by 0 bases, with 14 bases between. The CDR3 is CASSAGDISSYEQYF. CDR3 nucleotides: TGTGCCAGCAGTGCCGGGGACATCAGCTCCTACGAGCAGTACTTC.

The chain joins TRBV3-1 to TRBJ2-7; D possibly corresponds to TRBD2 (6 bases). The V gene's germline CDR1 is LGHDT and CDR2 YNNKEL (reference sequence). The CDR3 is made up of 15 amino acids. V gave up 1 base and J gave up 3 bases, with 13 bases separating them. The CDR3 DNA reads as TGTGCCAGCAGCCAAGCCGGGGGAGTCGACTACGAGCAGTACTTC. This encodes CASSQAGGVDYEQYF.

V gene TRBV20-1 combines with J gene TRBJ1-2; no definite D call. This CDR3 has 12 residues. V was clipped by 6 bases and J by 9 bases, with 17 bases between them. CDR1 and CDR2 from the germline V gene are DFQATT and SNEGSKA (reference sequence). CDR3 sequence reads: CSAGPVNWSYTF. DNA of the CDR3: TGCAGTGCGGGTCCGGTAAATTGGAGCTACACCTTC.

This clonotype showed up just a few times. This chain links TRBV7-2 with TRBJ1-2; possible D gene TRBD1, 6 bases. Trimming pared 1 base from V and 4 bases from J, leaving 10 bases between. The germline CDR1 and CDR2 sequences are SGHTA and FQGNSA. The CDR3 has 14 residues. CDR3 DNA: TGTGCCAGCAGCTTAGGAGGGGGTCTCTATGGCTACACCTTC. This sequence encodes CASSLGGGLYGYTF.

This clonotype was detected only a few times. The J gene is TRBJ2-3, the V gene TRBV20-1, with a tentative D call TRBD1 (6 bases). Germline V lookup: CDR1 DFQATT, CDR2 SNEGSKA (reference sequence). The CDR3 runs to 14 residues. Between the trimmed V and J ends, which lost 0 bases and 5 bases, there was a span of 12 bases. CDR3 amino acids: CSAREAGAGDTQYF. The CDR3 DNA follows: TGCAGTGCTAGAGAGGCAGGGGCGGGAGATACGCAGTATTTT.

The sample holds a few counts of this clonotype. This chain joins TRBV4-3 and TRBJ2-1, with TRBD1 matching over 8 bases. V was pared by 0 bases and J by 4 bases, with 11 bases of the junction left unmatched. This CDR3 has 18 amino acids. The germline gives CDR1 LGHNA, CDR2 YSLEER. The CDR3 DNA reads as TGCGCCAGCAGCCAAGATCTACAGGGGGAACCGCTTTACAATGAGCAGTTCTTC. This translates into CASSQDLQGEPLYNEQFF.

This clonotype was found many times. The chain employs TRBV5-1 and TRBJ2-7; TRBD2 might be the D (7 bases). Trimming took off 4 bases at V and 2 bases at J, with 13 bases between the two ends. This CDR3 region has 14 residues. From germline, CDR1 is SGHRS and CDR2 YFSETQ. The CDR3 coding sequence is TGCGCCAGCAGCCCCGGAGGGGGGGCCTACGAGCAGTACTTC. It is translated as CASSPGGGAYEQYF.

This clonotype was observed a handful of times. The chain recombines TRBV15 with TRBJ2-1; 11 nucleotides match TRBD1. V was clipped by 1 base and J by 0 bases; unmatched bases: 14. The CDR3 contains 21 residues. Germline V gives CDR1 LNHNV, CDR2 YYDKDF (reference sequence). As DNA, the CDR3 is TGTGCCACCAGCAGAGCCCCTGGCGGGACAGGGGGACAGAGCTCCTACAATGAGCAGTTCTTC. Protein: CATSRAPGGTGGQSSYNEQFF. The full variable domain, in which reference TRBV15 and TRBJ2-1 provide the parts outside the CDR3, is DAMVIQNPRYQVTQFGKPVTLSCSQTLNHNVMYWYQQKSSQAPKLLFHYYDKDFNNEADTPDNFQSRRPNTSFCFLDIRSPGLGDTAMYLCATSRAPGGTGGQSSYNEQFFGPGTRLTVL.